The subject of this entry is one T cell receptor beta chain. This record comes from a study of blood T cells in healthy people across ages. Per germline, CDR1 KGHSH and CDR2 LQKENI. With 2 bases removed from V and 3 bases from J, the gap between germline ends came to 8 bases. CDR3 length: 13 amino acids. It was with a sample-barcoded 5' primer and a J-beta primer mix that a second PCR of roughly 6 to 11 cycles was run. A tag from a template-switch adaptor with 12 random nucleotides marked each cDNA molecule. Each CDR3 protein gets one entry after TCRdb re-called the 5' RACE reads with MiXCR. The profile shows 650,000 to 1,000,000 distinct CDR3 sequences, roughly 46% of them singletons.

The source of this sequence is a man older than 75 in good health. The sequenced material came from blood. The J gene is TRBJ2-7, the V gene TRBV18; D call uncertain. CDR3 loop: CASSPAANYEQYF. The CDR3 DNA is TGTGCCAGCTCACCAGCAGCGAACTACGAGCAGTACTTC.